This T cell receptor (beta chain) was recorded in a study of blood T cell repertoires in COVID-19. The sample holds a few counts of this clone. CDR1 is SEHNR and CDR2 is FQNEAQ in the germline V gene (reference sequence). V was clipped by 1 base and J by 6 bases, with 9 bases between them. This CDR3 is 13 amino acids long. Data came from immunoSEQ multiplex PCR; TCRdb stores just in-frame clones and leaves some out. The table includes about 120,000 clones, around 82% detected once. This clonotype was obtained from a young man with COVID-19, enrolled during active disease. The chain is built from TRBV7-9 and TRBJ1-2; no clear D. The material sequenced was peripheral blood. The CDR3 here is CASSLGSFDGYTF. CDR3 DNA sequence: TGTGCCAGCAGCTTAGGTTCGTTCGATGGCTACACCTTC. The entire variable domain, with the rest obtained from reference TRBV7-9 and TRBJ1-2, is as follows: DTGVSQNPRHKITKRGQNVTFRCDPISEHNRLYWYRQTLGQGPEFLTYFQNEAQLEKSRLLSDRFSAERPKGSFSTLEIQRTEQGDSAMYLCASSLGSFDGYTFGSGTRLTVV.